This T cell receptor (beta chain) was identified during a study of blood T cells in healthy people across ages. Regarding the study as a whole: Expanded clonotype shifts may have been confounded, as the donors had an unknown CMV status.

The CDR3 runs 15 residues. From germline, CDR1 is LNHNV and CDR2 YYDKDF (reference sequence). Between the trimmed V and J ends, which lost 0 bases and 5 bases, there was a span of 11 bases. To note about this clonotype: Its antigen remains unknown.

A minimum of 7 million PBMCs was isolated per sample. Primed by a sample-barcoded 5' primer and a J-beta primer mix, a second PCR proceeded for roughly 7 to 11 cycles. TCRdb redid the calling of the 5' RACE reads with MiXCR, one entry per CDR3 protein. The sample includes around 970,000 distinct CDR3 sequences, 45% to 60% seen only once; the top ten take about a fifth. The receptor was isolated from an older woman in good health. Sample: blood. The rearrangement uses TRBV15 and TRBJ2-1; D is ambiguous. The CDR3 DNA reads as TGTGCCACCAGCAGAGATGGTCCTAGTAACAATGAGCAGTTCTTC. This codes for CATSRDGPSNNEQFF.